This passage covers 30 T cell receptor beta chains from one sample sequenced in a study of T cell changes during pregnancy in multiple sclerosis. Profiling relied on immunoSEQ multiplex PCR, and the TCRdb table lists in-frame clones only, not all of them. The sample contains tens of thousands of clones, roughly 93% of which appear only once. This sample comprised peripheral blood, obtained in the third trimester of pregnancy. The receptors come from a female donor with multiple sclerosis, enrolled in a pregnancy study.

V gene TRBV9 combines with J gene TRBJ2-7; TRBD2 aligns across 7 bases. The germline gives CDR1 SGDLS, CDR2 YYNGEE. CDR3 length equals 15 residues. V shed 4 bases and J 5 bases; nucleotides not matched to a gene: 12. CDR3 amino acids: CASSLRGGGFHEQYF. As DNA, the CDR3 is TGTGCCAGCAGCCTCCGCGGGGGAGGCTTCCACGAGCAGTACTTC. Full variable domain (missing parts from reference TRBV9 and TRBJ2-7): DSGVTQTPKHLITATGQRVTLRCSPRSGDLSVYWYQQSLDQGLQFLIQYYNGEERAKGNILERFSAQQFPDLHSELNLSSLELGDSALYFCASSLRGGGFHEQYFGPGTRLTVT.

The rearrangement joins TRBV28 to TRBJ2-7; D might be TRBD2 (7 bases). The CDR3 sequence is 18 residues long. The ends were cut back, 1 base at V and 5 bases at J, with 24 bases in the middle. The germline V gene has CDR1 MDHEN and CDR2 SYDVKM. In DNA form, the CDR3 reads TGTGCCAGCAGTTTATTAGGTTGGTCCGAAGGGGGGGACCACGAGCAGTACTTC. It codes for CASSLLGWSEGGDHEQYF.

The J gene is TRBJ1-1, the V gene TRBV6-6, with a weak D call TRBD1 (5 bases). The germline gives CDR1 MNHNY, CDR2 SVGAGI (reference sequence). V was shortened by 6 bases and J by 1 base, with 6 bases between the two germline ends. CDR3 length: 12 residues. This CDR3 reads CASSGQNTEAFF. The CDR3 DNA follows: TGTGCCAGCAGCGGACAGAACACTGAAGCTTTCTTT.

This rearrangement joins TRBV6-5 to TRBJ1-2; D is uncertain. The V end was cut by 0 bases, the J end by 3 bases, with 8 bases between. This CDR3 region has 14 residues. Germline V gene lookup returns CDR1 MNHEY and CDR2 SVGAGI. Written as DNA, the CDR3 is TGTGCCAGCAGTTACTCGTACAGCTACTATGGCTACACCTTC. Its translation: CASSYSYSYYGYTF.

The V call is TRBV6-4, the J call TRBJ2-7; TRBD1 aligns across 9 bases. The V and J ends lost 8 bases and 3 bases, in that order; junction bases with no gene match: 11. This CDR3 contains 15 residues. From germline, CDR1 is MRHNA and CDR2 SNTAGT. The CDR3 DNA is TGTGCCAGCGCGTCCGGGACAGGGAGCATCTACGAGCAGTACTTC. This translates into CASASGTGSIYEQYF.

The rearrangement links TRBV10-3 to TRBJ2-2, with 10 nucleotides matching TRBD2. The CDR3 loop spans 13 amino acids. Germline loops: CDR1 ENHRY, CDR2 SYGVKD. V was clipped by 11 bases and J by 0 bases; unmatched bases: 0. The CDR3 nucleotides read TGTGCCGGACTAGCGGCGAACACCGGGGAGCTGTTTTTT. Protein: CAGLAANTGELFF.

This clone has just one count. The J gene is TRBJ2-5, the V gene TRBV6-5; 8 nucleotides line up with TRBD2. CDR1 MNHEY and CDR2 SVGAGI come from the germline V gene. The CDR3 covers 14 residues. After removal of 0 bases from V and 4 bases from J, the junction contained 1 base not matched to a gene. The CDR3 DNA reads TGTGCCAGCAGTTACTCTGCGGGGGGAGAGACCCAGTACTTC. Encoded protein: CASSYSAGGETQYF.

The genes are TRBV25-1 and TRBJ1-2; possible D gene TRBD1, 6 bases. CDR3 length equals 14 residues. The germline CDR1 and CDR2 sequences are MGHDK and SYGVNS. Deletions cut 6 bases from V and 3 bases from J, with 14 bases between. DNA for the CDR3: TGTGCCAGCAGACCGTTTGGGGGCGACTATGGCTACACCTTC. Its translation is CASRPFGGDYGYTF.

The rearrangement joins TRBV7-8 to TRBJ2-5; TRBD2 aligns across 10 bases. The junction had 8 bases not matched to a gene; V was cut back by 5 bases and J by 2 bases. Germline V CDR1 and CDR2: SGHVS, FQNEAQ. The CDR3 has 16 residues. CDR3 protein: CASSLDLAGGQETQYF. The CDR3 DNA reads TGTGCCAGCAGCCTGGACTTAGCGGGGGGACAAGAGACCCAGTACTTC.

With respect to this clone: The same CDR3 is also encoded by other DNA sequences in this sample. The rearrangement joins TRBV7-3 to TRBJ2-3, with 7 bases lining up with TRBD2. The germline V gene encodes CDR1 SGHTA and CDR2 FQGTGA. The V and J ends lost 5 bases and 0 bases, in that order; junction bases with no gene match: 2. The CDR3 runs 14 residues. The CDR3 here is CASSPGGSTDTQYF. CDR3 DNA: TGTGCCAGCAGCCCCGGGGGGAGCACAGATACGCAGTATTTT.

This clone appeared a single time. The chain uses TRBV15 and TRBJ2-4; D might be TRBD1 (6 bases). CDR3 length: 15 amino acids. CDR1 is LNHNV and CDR2 is YYDKDF in the germline V gene (reference sequence). V lost 0 bases and J 5 bases, leaving 11 bases between the germline ends. CDR3 coding DNA: TGTGCCACCAGCAGAGAGTGGGGGCCGGAAAACATTCAGTACTTC. This codes for CATSREWGPENIQYF.

This rearrangement joins TRBV19 to TRBJ2-5, with D hard to call. V lost 5 bases and J lost 9, with 4 bases in between. The CDR3 contains 9 residues. Germline CDR1 is LNHDA and CDR2 is SQIVND (reference sequence). The DNA of the CDR3 is TGTGCCAGTAGTTCGGCCCAGTACTTC. Protein: CASSSAQYF.

This clone was picked up one time. The CDR3 bases are TGTGCCAGCAGCTCTAGCCAAGCTGACGTGGAGACCCAGTACTTC. This encodes CASSSSQADVETQYF. This chain connects TRBV5-4 to TRBJ2-5; perhaps TRBD2 as D (5 bases). The germline V gene has CDR1 SGHNT and CDR2 YYREEE (reference sequence). The CDR3 covers 15 residues. V lost 3 bases to trimming and J lost 5 bases, with 17 bases between them.

The chain employs TRBV7-3 and TRBJ2-3; D gene uncertain. This CDR3 has 14 amino acids. Germline V gene sequence: CDR1 SGHTA, CDR2 FQGTGA. The V and J ends lost 1 base and 1 base respectively, with 6 bases between them. The CDR3, as DNA: TGTGCCAGCAGCTTAATGCAGGGCACAGATACGCAGTATTTT. This translates into CASSLMQGTDTQYF.

The V call is TRBV7-9, the J call TRBJ1-1; D possibly corresponds to TRBD1 (5 bases). V was shortened by 1 base and J by 3 bases, with 9 bases between the two germline ends. Germline CDR1 reads SEHNR; CDR2 reads FQNEAQ (reference sequence). The CDR3 totals 14 residues. The CDR3 spells CASSLGVGDTEAFF. The CDR3, as DNA: TGTGCCAGCAGCTTAGGGGTAGGGGACACTGAAGCTTTCTTT. The whole variable domain, remainder taken from reference TRBV7-9 and TRBJ1-1, is DTGVSQNPRHKITKRGQNVTFRCDPISEHNRLYWYRQTLGQGPEFLTYFQNEAQLEKSRLLSDRFSAERPKGSFSTLEIQRTEQGDSAMYLCASSLGVGDTEAFFGQGTRLTVV.

In DNA form, the CDR3 reads TGTGCCAGCAGCTTCAGGCCTGGGGCCAACGTCCTGACTTTC. Translating it yields CASSFRPGANVLTF. This chain links TRBV7-6 with TRBJ2-6; D ambiguous. V lost 3 bases and J 2 bases, leaving 5 bases between the germline ends. The CDR3 is 14 residues long. The germline CDR1 and CDR2 sequences are SGHVS and FNYEAQ.

The genes are TRBV18 and TRBJ1-1; TRBD1 matches 9 bases. With V trimmed by 1 base and J by 5 bases, 8 bases remained unmatched. The CDR3 loop spans 16 amino acids. Germline V lookup: CDR1 KGHSH, CDR2 LQKENI. This chain's CDR3 is CASSPRGTGGETEAFF. The CDR3 bases are TGTGCCAGCTCACCACGCGGAACAGGGGGCGAAACTGAAGCTTTCTTT. Using reference TRBV18 and TRBJ1-1 for the parts outside the CDR3, the full variable domain is NAGVMQNPRHLVRRRGQEARLRCSPMKGHSHVYWYRQLPEEGLKFMVYLQKENIIDESGMPKERFSAEFPKEGPSILRIQQVVRGDSAAYFCASSPRGTGGETEAFFGQGTRLTVV.

The gene calls are TRBV28 and TRBJ2-1; 7 nucleotides align to TRBD1. In germline, CDR1 is MDHEN, CDR2 SYDVKM. The J segment lost 2 bases and the V segment lost 3 bases, leaving 7 bases of the junction unmatched. This CDR3 is 16 amino acids long. The CDR3 coding sequence is TGTGCCAGCAGTTTTGAATCTGGGACAGCCTACAATGAGCAGTTCTTC. Translating gives CASSFESGTAYNEQFF.

The chain is built from TRBV15 and TRBJ2-1; possibly TRBD2 for D (6 bases). The germline gives CDR1 LNHNV, CDR2 YYDKDF (reference sequence). Trimming took 1 base from V and 8 from J, leaving 9 bases between them. The CDR3 contains 13 residues. The CDR3 sequence: CATSRGLVDEQFF. The CDR3, as DNA: TGTGCCACCAGCAGAGGACTAGTCGATGAGCAGTTCTTC.

The chain employs TRBV7-8 and TRBJ2-7; 10 nucleotides match TRBD1. V dropped 5 bases and J dropped 2; count of bases not matched to a gene: 3. The CDR3 consists of 14 residues. The V gene's germline CDR1 is SGHVS and CDR2 FQNEAQ. The CDR3 sequence is CASSQTGGPYEQYF. In DNA, the CDR3 is TGTGCCAGCAGCCAGACAGGGGGCCCCTACGAGCAGTACTTC.

This chain links TRBV21-1 with TRBJ1-1. TRBV21-1 corresponds to a pseudogene. This CDR3 has 15 amino acids. The CDR3 protein is CASSKEVGVRTEAFF. The CDR3 region has the DNA TGTGCCAGCAGCAAAGAGGTGGGAGTAAGGACTGAAGCTTTCTTT.

V usage is TRBV11-2 and J usage is TRBJ2-7; TRBD2 might be the D (6 bases). The CDR3 sequence is 14 residues long. The germline V gene encodes CDR1 SGHAT and CDR2 FQNNGV. Trimming took 4 bases from V and 7 from J, leaving 17 bases between them. Here the CDR3 reads CASSSIRDFGEQYF. For the CDR3, the DNA is TGTGCCAGCAGCTCTATCCGGGACTTCGGGGAGCAGTACTTC. The full variable domain, completed using reference TRBV11-2 and TRBJ2-7, is EAGVAQSPRYKIIEKRQSVAFWCNPISGHATLYWYQQILGQGPKLLIQFQNNGVVDDSQLPKDRFSAERLKGVDSTLKIQPAKLEDSAVYLCASSSIRDFGEQYFGPGTRLTVT.

V gene TRBV19 combines with J gene TRBJ2-1; 11 nucleotides agree with TRBD2. This CDR3 is built from 15 residues. CDR1 is LNHDA, CDR2 SQIVND, per germline (reference sequence). V shed 4 bases, J shed 7 bases, and the junction held 6 bases outside the gene matches. The CDR3 protein is CASSRIAGGQNEQFF. The CDR3 nucleotides are TGTGCCAGTAGTAGGATAGCGGGGGGGCAGAATGAGCAGTTCTTC.

The chain is built from TRBV28 and TRBJ2-1; TRBD2 matches 9 bases. The ends lost 3 bases at V and 3 bases at J; junction bases unmatched: 9. The CDR3 is 17 residues long. Per germline, CDR1 MDHEN and CDR2 SYDVKM. In DNA form, the CDR3 reads TGTGCCAGCAGTTTCCTTCTTGGCGGGGGGGGCTACAATGAGCAGTTCTTC. This gives the protein CASSFLLGGGGYNEQFF.

This sequence joins TRBV11-2 and TRBJ2-2; maybe TRBD2 (6 bases). Germline CDR1 and CDR2: SGHAT and FQNNGV. There are 15 residues in the CDR3. The V end was cut by 3 bases, the J end by 7 bases, with 15 bases between. The CDR3 here is CASSFQTAGGGELFF. DNA of the CDR3: TGTGCCAGCAGCTTCCAGACAGCCGGGGGCGGGGAGCTGTTTTTT.

CDR3 region: CASSLRGGNNSPLHF. The CDR3 coding sequence is TGTGCCAGTAGTCTCAGAGGGGGAAATAATTCACCCCTCCACTTT. The chain combines TRBV19 with TRBJ1-6, with D tentatively TRBD1 (6 bases). The V and J ends lost 5 bases and 5 bases respectively, with 13 bases between them. The CDR3 covers 15 residues. Germline lookup yields CDR1 LNHDA and CDR2 SQIVND (reference sequence).

In this sample, this clone turned up once. The chain combines TRBV5-6 with TRBJ1-2; TRBD1 matches 7 bases. Per the germline V gene, CDR1 is SGHDT and CDR2 is YYEEEE. The CDR3 runs to 13 residues. Trimming cost V 5 bases and J 2 bases; bases outside gene matches: 3. The CDR3 DNA reads as TGTGCCAGCAGGGAGGGACAGAACTATGGCTACACCTTC. It translates to CASREGQNYGYTF.

The chain is built from TRBV7-6 and TRBJ1-1; maybe TRBD1 (5 bases). Germline V gene data show CDR1 as SGHVS and CDR2 as FNYEAQ. This CDR3 has 14 amino acids. V lost 3 bases to trimming and J lost 0 bases, with 8 bases between them. CDR3 nucleotide sequence: TGTGCCAGCAGCTTTGACAGTTTGAACACTGAAGCTTTCTTT. Encoded protein: CASSFDSLNTEAFF.

The gene calls are TRBV6-1 and TRBJ1-5; the D gene is possibly TRBD1 (6 bases). The CDR3 extends over 14 amino acids. The V end was cut by 6 bases, the J end by 3 bases, with 12 bases between. CDR1 MNHNS and CDR2 SASEGT come from the germline V gene. The CDR3 here is CASSATGPNQPQHF. The CDR3 DNA reads TGTGCCAGCAGCGCCACAGGGCCCAATCAGCCCCAGCATTTT.

A single count supports this clone. The J gene is TRBJ2-5, the V gene TRBV5-1; 16 positions match TRBD2. J was trimmed by 4 bases and V by 5 bases; bases with no gene match: 8. In germline, CDR1 is SGHRS, CDR2 YFSETQ. The CDR3 loop spans 17 amino acids. CDR3 amino acids: CASRRTGTSGGGETQYF. CDR3 DNA sequence: TGCGCCAGCAGAAGAACCGGGACTAGCGGGGGGGGAGAGACCCAGTACTTC.